This entry lists 2 T cell receptor beta chains sequenced from one sample in a study of CD8 T cell repertoires and HIV-1 epitope variants. These receptors have no identified antigens. Here immunoSEQ multiplex PCR was the method, and the copy in TCRdb shows in-frame clones only, minus some. The sample holds 3,500 or so clones, about three quarters seen once. The specimen sequenced was cultured CD8+ T cells derived from PBMCs. The receptors here all came from a male donor with HIV.

The V gene is TRBV30, the J gene TRBJ1-4, with no clear D. Germline V gives CDR1 GTSNPN, CDR2 SVGIG (reference sequence). V dropped 6 bases and J dropped 0 bases, with 5 bases sitting between them. The CDR3 has 12 amino acids. CDR3 protein: CACKATNEKLFF. In nucleotides, the CDR3 is TGTGCCTGTAAGGCAACTAATGAAAAACTGTTTTTT.

This chain links TRBV7-2 with TRBJ1-2, with a possible D match to TRBD1 (6 bases). V gave up 5 bases and J gave up 4 bases, with 14 bases separating them. The CDR3 length is 14 residues. Germline CDR1 SGHTA, CDR2 FQGNSA. CDR3 in DNA: TGTGCCAGCAGCCCCCTGGGGGCGGTCTATGGCTACACCTTC. This gives the protein CASSPLGAVYGYTF.